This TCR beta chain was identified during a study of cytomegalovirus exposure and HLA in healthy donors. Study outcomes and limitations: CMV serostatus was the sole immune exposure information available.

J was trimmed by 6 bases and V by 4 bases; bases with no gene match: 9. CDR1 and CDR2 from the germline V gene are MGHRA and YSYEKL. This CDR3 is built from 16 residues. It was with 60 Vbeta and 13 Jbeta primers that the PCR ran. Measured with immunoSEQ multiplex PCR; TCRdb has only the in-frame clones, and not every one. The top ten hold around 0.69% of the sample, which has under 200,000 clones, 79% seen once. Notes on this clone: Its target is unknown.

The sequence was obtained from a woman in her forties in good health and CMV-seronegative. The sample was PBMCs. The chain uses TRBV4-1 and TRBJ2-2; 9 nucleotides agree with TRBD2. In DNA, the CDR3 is TGCGCCAGCAGCCCCCCGGGGCGGGGGGGCGCCGGGGAGCTGTTTTTT. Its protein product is CASSPPGRGGAGELFF.